This T cell receptor beta chain was captured by sequencing in a study of blood T cell repertoires in COVID-19. Whole-study context: COVID-19 samples collected from the United States, Italy and Spain covered acute and convalescent phases.

Method: immunoSEQ multiplex PCR; TCRdb's copy keeps in-frame clones and lacks some. Found here are about 400,000 clones, about 90% of them singletons; the top ten hold around 1.7%. Turning to this clone: One junction end disagrees with the germline gene, perhaps due to a read error.

The CDR3 has 16 amino acids. CDR1 is LNHDA and CDR2 is SQIVND in the germline V gene (reference sequence). The sample taken for sequencing was PBMCs or T cells enriched from blood (not recorded which). The chain combines TRBV19 with TRBJ1-4, with 9 bases lining up with TRBD1. This receptor was taken from a woman aged 25 to 39 who had recovered from COVID-19. CDR3 loop: CASSIATGGPNEKLFF. Here the CDR3 DNA reads TGTGCCAGTAGTATAGCAACAGGGGGCCCGAATGAAAAGCTGTTTTTT.